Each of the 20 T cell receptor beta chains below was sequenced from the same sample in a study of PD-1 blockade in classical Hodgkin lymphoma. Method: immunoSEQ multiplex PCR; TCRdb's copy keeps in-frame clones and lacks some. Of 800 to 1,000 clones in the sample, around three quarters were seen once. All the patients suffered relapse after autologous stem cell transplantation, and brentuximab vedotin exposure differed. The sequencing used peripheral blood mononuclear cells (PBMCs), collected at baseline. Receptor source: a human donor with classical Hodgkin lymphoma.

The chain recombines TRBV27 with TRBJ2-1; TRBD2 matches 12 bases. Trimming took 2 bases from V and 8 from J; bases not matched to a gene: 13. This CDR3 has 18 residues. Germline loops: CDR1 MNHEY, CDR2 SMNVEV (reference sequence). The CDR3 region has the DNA TGTGCCAGCAGTTTACTCACTGGGCTAGCGGGAGGGCCAGATGAGCAGTTCTTC. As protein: CASSLLTGLAGGPDEQFF.

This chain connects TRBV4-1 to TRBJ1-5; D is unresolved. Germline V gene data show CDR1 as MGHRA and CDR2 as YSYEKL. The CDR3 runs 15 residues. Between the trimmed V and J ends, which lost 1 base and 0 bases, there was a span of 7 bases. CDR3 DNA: TGCGCCAGCAGCCAAGTCCTGACTAGCAATCAGCCCCAGCATTTT. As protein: CASSQVLTSNQPQHF.

The CDR3 spells CASSRPIKRDTEAFF. The DNA of the CDR3 is TGTGCCAGCAGCAGGCCCATAAAGAGGGACACTGAAGCTTTCTTT. This chain links TRBV5-8 with TRBJ1-1; D remains unclear. Trimming cost V 4 bases and J 3 bases, with 16 bases left between them. Per the germline V gene, CDR1 is SGHTS and CDR2 is YDEGEE. There are 15 residues in the CDR3.

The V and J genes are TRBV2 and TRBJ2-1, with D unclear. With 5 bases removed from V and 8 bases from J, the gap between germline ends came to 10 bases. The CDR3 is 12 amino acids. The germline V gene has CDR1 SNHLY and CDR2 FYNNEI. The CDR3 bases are TGTGCCAGCAGTTCGAAAGGTTATGAGCAGTTCTTC. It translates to CASSSKGYEQFF.

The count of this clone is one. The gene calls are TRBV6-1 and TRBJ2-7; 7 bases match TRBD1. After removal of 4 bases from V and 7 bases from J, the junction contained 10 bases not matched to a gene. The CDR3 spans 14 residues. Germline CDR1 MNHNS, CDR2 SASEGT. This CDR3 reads CASSVGTAGGEQYF. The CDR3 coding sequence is TGTGCCAGCAGTGTCGGGACAGCCGGAGGAGAGCAGTACTTC.

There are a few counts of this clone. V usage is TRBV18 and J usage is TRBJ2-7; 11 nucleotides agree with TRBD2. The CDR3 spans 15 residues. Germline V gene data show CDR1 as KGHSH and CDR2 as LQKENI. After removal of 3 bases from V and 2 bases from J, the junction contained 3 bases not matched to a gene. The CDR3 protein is CASSPGLAVAYEQYF. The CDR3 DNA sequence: TGTGCCAGCTCACCGGGACTAGCGGTGGCCTACGAGCAGTACTTC.

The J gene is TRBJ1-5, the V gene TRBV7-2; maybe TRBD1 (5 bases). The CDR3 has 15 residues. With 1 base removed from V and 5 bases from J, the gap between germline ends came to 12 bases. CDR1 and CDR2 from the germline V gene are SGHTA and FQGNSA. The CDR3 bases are TGTGCCAGCAGCTTAGTGTCAGGGAACGATCAGCCCCAGCATTTT. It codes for CASSLVSGNDQPQHF.

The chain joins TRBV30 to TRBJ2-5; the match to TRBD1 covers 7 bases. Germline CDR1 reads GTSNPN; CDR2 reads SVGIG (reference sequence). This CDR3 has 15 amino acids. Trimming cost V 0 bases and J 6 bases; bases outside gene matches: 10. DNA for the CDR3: TGTGCCTGGAGTGTACAGAGGGGGCGGCTTCAGACCCAGTACTTC. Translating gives CAWSVQRGRLQTQYF.

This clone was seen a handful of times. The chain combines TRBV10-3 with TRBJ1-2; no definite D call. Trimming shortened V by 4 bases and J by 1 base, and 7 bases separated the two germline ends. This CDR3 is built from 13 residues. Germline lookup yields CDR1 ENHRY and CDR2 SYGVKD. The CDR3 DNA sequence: TGTGCCATCAGTGTGAACAGTAACTATGGCTACACCTTC. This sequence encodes CAISVNSNYGYTF.

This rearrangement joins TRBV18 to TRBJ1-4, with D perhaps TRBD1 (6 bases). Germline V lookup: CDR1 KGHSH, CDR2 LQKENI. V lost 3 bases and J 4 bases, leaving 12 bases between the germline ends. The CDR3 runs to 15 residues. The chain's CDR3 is CASSPAGAGNEKLFF. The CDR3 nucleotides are TGTGCCAGCTCACCTGCAGGGGCAGGTAATGAAAAACTGTTTTTT. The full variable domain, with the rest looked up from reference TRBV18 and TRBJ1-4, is NAGVMQNPRHLVRRRGQEARLRCSPMKGHSHVYWYRQLPEEGLKFMVYLQKENIIDESGMPKERFSAEFPKEGPSILRIQQVVRGDSAAYFCASSPAGAGNEKLFFGSGTQLSVL.

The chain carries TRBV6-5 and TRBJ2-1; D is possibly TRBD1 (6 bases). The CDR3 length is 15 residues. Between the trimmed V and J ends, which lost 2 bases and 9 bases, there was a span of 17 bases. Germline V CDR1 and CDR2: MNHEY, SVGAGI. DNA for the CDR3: TGTGCCAGCAGTTACCATACTACAGGGAAGGCTGAGCAGTTCTTC. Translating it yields CASSYHTTGKAEQFF.

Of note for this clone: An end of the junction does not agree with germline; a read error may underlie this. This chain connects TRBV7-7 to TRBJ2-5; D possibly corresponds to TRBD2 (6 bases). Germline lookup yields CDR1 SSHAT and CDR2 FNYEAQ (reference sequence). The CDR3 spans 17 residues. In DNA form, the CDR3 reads TGTGCTAGCAGCTTGGGGGTAGCGGCCGTGGGGCAAGAGACCCAGTACTTC. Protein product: CASSLGVAAVGQETQYF.

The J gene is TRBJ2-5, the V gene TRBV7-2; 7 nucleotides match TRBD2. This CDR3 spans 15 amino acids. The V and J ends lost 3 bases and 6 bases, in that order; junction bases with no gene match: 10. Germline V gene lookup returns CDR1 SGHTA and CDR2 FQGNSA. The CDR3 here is CASSFSGTTDKTQYF. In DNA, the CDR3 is TGTGCCAGCAGCTTCTCCGGGACTACGGACAAGACCCAGTACTTC.

The CDR3 spells CATEAYGYTF. CDR3 in DNA: TGTGCCACCGAGGCTTATGGCTACACCTTC. The V and J genes are TRBV19 and TRBJ1-2; the D is unclear. Trimming removed 10 bases at V and 5 bases at J, with 8 bases between. The CDR3 sequence is 10 residues long. CDR1 is LNHDA, CDR2 SQIVND, per germline (reference sequence).

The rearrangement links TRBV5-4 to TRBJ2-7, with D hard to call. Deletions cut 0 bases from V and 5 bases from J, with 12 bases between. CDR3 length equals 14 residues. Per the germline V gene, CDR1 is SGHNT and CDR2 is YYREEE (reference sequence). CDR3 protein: CASSLDPPVNEQYF. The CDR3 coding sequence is TGTGCCAGCAGCTTGGACCCCCCGGTAAACGAGCAGTACTTC.

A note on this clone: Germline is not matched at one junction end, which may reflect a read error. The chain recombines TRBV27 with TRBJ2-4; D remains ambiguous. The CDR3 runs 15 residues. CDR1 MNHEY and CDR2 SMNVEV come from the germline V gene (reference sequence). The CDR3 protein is CASSPGWIAQNIQYF. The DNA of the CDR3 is TGTGCCAGCAGTCCCGGTTGGATAGCCCAAAACATTCAGTACTTC.

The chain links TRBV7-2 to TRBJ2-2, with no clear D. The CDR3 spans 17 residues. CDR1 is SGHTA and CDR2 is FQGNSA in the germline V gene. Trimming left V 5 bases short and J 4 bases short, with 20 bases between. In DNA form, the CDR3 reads TGTGCCAGCAGCCCCCACGCCTCCCGGGCGAGCACCGGGGAGCTGTTTTTT. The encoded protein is CASSPHASRASTGELFF. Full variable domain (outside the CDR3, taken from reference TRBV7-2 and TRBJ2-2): GAGVSQSPSNKVTEKGKDVELRCDPISGHTALYWYRQSLGQGLEFLIYFQGNSAPDKSGLPSDRFSAERTGGSVSTLTIQRTQQEDSAVYLCASSPHASRASTGELFFGEGSRLTVL.

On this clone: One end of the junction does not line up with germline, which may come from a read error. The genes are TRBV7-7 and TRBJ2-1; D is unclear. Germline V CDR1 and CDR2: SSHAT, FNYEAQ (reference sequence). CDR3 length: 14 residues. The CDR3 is CASSDGSSYNEQFF. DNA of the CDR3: TGTGCTAGCAGCGACGGTAGCTCCTACAATGAGCAGTTCTTC.

This CDR3 reads CASSLEAFQPQHF. In DNA form, the CDR3 reads TGTGCCAGCAGCTTAGAAGCGTTCCAGCCCCAGCATTTT. V is TRBV7-2 and J is TRBJ1-5, with D uncertain. The CDR3 totals 13 residues. V lost 1 base and J lost 7, with 8 bases in between. Germline CDR1 is SGHTA and CDR2 is FQGNSA. Full variable domain (outside the CDR3, taken from reference TRBV7-2 and TRBJ1-5): GAGVSQSPSNKVTEKGKDVELRCDPISGHTALYWYRQSLGQGLEFLIYFQGNSAPDKSGLPSDRFSAERTGGSVSTLTIQRTQQEDSAVYLCASSLEAFQPQHFGDGTRLSIL.

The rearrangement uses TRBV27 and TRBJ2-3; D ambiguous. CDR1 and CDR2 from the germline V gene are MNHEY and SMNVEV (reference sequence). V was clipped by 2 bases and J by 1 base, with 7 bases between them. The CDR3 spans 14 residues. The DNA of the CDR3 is TGTGCCAGCAGTTTAGACTGGGGCACAGATACGCAGTATTTT. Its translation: CASSLDWGTDTQYF.